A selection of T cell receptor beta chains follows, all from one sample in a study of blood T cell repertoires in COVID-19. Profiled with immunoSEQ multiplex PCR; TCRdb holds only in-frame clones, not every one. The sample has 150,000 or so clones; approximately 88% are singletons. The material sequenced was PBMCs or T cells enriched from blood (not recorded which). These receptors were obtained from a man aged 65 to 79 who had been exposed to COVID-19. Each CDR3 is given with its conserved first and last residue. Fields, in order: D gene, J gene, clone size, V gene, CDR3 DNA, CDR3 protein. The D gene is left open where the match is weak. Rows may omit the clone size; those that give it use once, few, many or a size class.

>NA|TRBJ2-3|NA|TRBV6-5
TGTGCCAGCAGTCACAGTTTGGATACGCAGTATTTT
CASSHSLDTQYF
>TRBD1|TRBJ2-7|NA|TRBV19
TGTGCCAGTAGTATGGCCGGGACAGGGCGCGAGCAGTACTTC
CASSMAGTGREQYF
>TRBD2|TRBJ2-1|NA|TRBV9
TGTGCCAGCACCCCCAGGGAGGGCCTTGAGCAGTTCTTC
CASTPREGLEQFF
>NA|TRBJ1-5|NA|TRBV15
TGTGCCACCAGCAGAGATTACGGAGTGTATCAGCCCCAGCATTTT
CATSRDYGVYQPQHF
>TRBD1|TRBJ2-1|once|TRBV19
TGTGCCAGTAACGCAGACAGGGAAGGTGAGCAGTTCTTC
CASNADREGEQFF
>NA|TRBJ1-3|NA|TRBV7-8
TGTGCCAGCAGCACCGGTCGTGGAAACACCATATATTTT
CASSTGRGNTIYF
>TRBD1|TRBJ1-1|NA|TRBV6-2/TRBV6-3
TGTGCCAGCAGTTACTCGATTGGGACAGGGGTGAACACTGAAGCTTTCTTT
CASSYSIGTGVNTEAFF
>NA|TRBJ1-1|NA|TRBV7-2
TGTGCCAGCAGCGGGGGGATAGGGGCGCGGACTGAAGCTTTCTTT
CASSGGIGARTEAFF
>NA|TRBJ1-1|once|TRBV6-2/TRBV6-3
TGTGCCAGCAGTTATGTTAACGGGAACACTGAAGCTTTCTTT
CASSYVNGNTEAFF
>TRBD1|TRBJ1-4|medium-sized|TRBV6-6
TGTGCCAGCAGTCGACAGGGGGCAGGTGGTAATGAAAAACTGTTTTTT
CASSRQGAGGNEKLFF
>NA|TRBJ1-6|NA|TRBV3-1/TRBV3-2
TGTGCCAGCAGCCAATGGAGGGGTTCGTCACCCCTCCACTTT
CASSQWRGSSPLHF
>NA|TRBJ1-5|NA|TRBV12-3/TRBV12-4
TGTGCCACCCCTGGAGGGCGCAATCAGCCCCAGCATTTT
CATPGGRNQPQHF
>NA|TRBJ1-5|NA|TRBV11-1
TGTGCCAGCAGCTTAGCGCAGGGCAATAGCAATCAGCCCCAGCATTTT
CASSLAQGNSNQPQHF
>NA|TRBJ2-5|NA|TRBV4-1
TGCGCCAGCAGCACACAACAGGGTTTTCAAGAGACCCAGTACTTC
CASSTQQGFQETQYF
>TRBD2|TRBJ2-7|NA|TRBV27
TGTGCCAGCAGTTTACGATCCCGACTAGCCGGAGGCGAGCAGTACTTC
CASSLRSRLAGGEQYF
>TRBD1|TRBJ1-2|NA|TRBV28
TGTGCCAGCAGTTTTGGAGGGACAGGGTCGGGGGGCTACACCTTC
CASSFGGTGSGGYTF
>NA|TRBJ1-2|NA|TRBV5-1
TGCGCCAGCAGCTCCCGGACAGATTCTAACTATGGCTACACCTTC
CASSSRTDSNYGYTF
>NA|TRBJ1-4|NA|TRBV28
TGTGCCAGCAGTTTATCCGGGACTGCAACTAATGAAAAACTGTTTTTT
CASSLSGTATNEKLFF
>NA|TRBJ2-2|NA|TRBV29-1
TGCAGCGTTGGTCCGGTGAACACCGGGGAGCTGTTTTTT
CSVGPVNTGELFF
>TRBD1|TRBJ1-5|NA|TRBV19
TGTGCCAGCACGCAACAGGGGTATCAGCCCCAGCATTTT
CASTQQGYQPQHF
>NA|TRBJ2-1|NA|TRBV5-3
TGTGCCCCTCTAGTCACTGCCCTAGTTATTAGGAACAATGAGCAGTTCTTC
CAPLVTALVIRNNEQFF
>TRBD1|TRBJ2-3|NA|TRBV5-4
TGTGCCAGCAGCCTGTACACAGGGGAAACAGATACGCAGTATTTT
CASSLYTGETDTQYF
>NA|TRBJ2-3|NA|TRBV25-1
TGTGCCAGCAGCGTCGGGACTTCCACAGATACGCAGTATTTT
CASSVGTSTDTQYF
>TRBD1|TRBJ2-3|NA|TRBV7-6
TGTGCCAGCAGCTTAGGAGGGGGCGCTTCCCCCACAGATACGCAGTATTTT
CASSLGGGASPTDTQYF
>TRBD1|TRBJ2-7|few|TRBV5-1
TGCGCCAGCAGCTCCGGACAGGGGGCCTACGAGCAGTACTTC
CASSSGQGAYEQYF
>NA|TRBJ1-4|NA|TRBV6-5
TGTGCCAGCAGATTTAGAAGTAATGAAAAACTGTTTTTT
CASRFRSNEKLFF
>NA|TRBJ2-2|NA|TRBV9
TGTGCCAGCAGCGGCCGACGGGACACCGGGGAGCTGTTTTTT
CASSGRRDTGELFF
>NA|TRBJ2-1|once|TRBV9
TGTGCCAGCAGCGTAGGTAGCGGCGTTAGTGAGCAGTTCTTC
CASSVGSGVSEQFF
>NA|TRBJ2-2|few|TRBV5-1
TGCGCCAGCAGCCGAACGGACACCGGGGAGCTGTTTTTT
CASSRTDTGELFF